This entry lists 8 T cell receptor beta chains sequenced from one sample in a study of CD8 T cells in ankylosing spondylitis. TCRdb processed the 5' RACE reads anew with MiXCR; each CDR3 protein has one entry. The repertoire consists of roughly 130,000 distinct CDR3 sequences, with about 7% occurring once and the leading ten covering more than 10%. Sequencing was carried out using blood, either unsorted or a sorted T cell fraction (not recorded which). These receptors were taken from a male donor with ankylosing spondylitis or in good health (not recorded which).

The sample holds many counts of this clonotype. The gene calls are TRBV5-1 and TRBJ1-2; 7 bases are a match to TRBD1. The CDR3 covers 13 residues. Trimming removed 4 bases from V and 4 bases from J; junction bases left unmatched: 4. Germline-derived CDR1 and CDR2 are SGHRS and YFSETQ. The CDR3 loop is CASSVDRIYGYTF. The CDR3 region has the DNA TGCGCCAGCAGCGTGGACAGGATCTATGGCTACACCTTC.

The V call is TRBV7-6, the J call TRBJ2-5; a possible D gene is TRBD1 (5 bases). Germline loops: CDR1 SGHVS, CDR2 FNYEAQ. CDR3 length equals 14 residues. Trimming removed 5 bases at V and 3 bases at J, with 13 bases between. The CDR3 DNA sequence: TGTGCCAGCAGCCCCTGGGGCAGGGAAGAGACCCAGTACTTC. It translates to CASSPWGREETQYF. Filled out from reference TRBV7-6 and TRBJ2-5, the complete variable domain reads GAGVSQSPRYKVTKRGQDVALRCDPISGHVSLYWYRQALGQGPEFLTYFNYEAQQDKSGLPNDRFSAERPEGSISTLTIQRTEQRDSAMYRCASSPWGREETQYFGPGTRLLVL.

Of note for this clonotype: Compared with germline, one end of the junction differs, possibly owing to a read error. The gene calls are TRBV4-2 and TRBJ1-2, with D tentatively TRBD1 (6 bases). Germline values: CDR1 LGHNA, CDR2 YNFKEQ. The CDR3 covers 15 residues. The CDR3 region is CAMGPGLGGNYGYPF. The CDR3 nucleotides read TGTGCCATGGGCCCCGGGCTAGGGGGGAACTATGGCTACCCCTTC.

This clonotype was detected many times. The rearrangement uses TRBV20-1 and TRBJ2-1, with D perhaps TRBD2 (6 bases). Trimming cost V 3 bases and J 6 bases, with 21 bases left between them. CDR1 and CDR2 from the germline V gene are DFQATT and SNEGSKA (reference sequence). The CDR3 is made up of 16 amino acids. CDR3 sequence reads: CSASGGLASYSNEQFF. CDR3 DNA sequence: TGCAGTGCTAGCGGGGGACTCGCATCCTACAGCAATGAGCAGTTCTTC.

This clonotype came up many times. The genes are TRBV7-8 and TRBJ2-2; D is unresolved. There are 15 residues in the CDR3. Germline V gives CDR1 SGHVS, CDR2 FQNEAQ. Trimming pared 0 bases from V and 1 base from J, leaving 6 bases between. The CDR3 spells CASSLAAQNTGELFF. In DNA form, the CDR3 reads TGTGCCAGCAGCTTAGCGGCGCAGAACACCGGGGAGCTGTTTTTT.

The chain has TRBV21-1 and TRBJ2-2; the table gives TRBD1 as D, unverified against the DNA. TRBV21-1 is a documented pseudogene. This CDR3 spans 20 amino acids. Written as DNA, the CDR3 is TGTGCCAGCAGCAAAGCACAACAACAGGGGAAATATAGGAACACCGGGGAGCTGTTTTTT. As protein: CASSKAQQQGKYRNTGELFF.

This clonotype occurred many times. The chain joins TRBV14 to TRBJ2-2, with D unclear. Germline CDR1 SGHDN, CDR2 FVKESK. Trimming removed 1 base at V and 4 bases at J, with 13 bases between. The length of the CDR3 is 16 residues. This chain's CDR3 is CASSQVHPARTGELFF. CDR3 DNA: TGTGCCAGCAGCCAAGTACATCCTGCCCGCACCGGGGAGCTGTTTTTT.

This clonotype has a count of ten or more. The chain is built from TRBV7-9 and TRBJ2-1; 7 bases are a match to TRBD2. The CDR3 loop spans 16 amino acids. Germline-derived CDR1 and CDR2 are SEHNR and FQNEAQ (reference sequence). V shed 7 bases and J 4 bases; nucleotides not matched to a gene: 13. The chain's CDR3 is CASNGEGAGVYNEQFF. The CDR3, as DNA: TGTGCCAGCAACGGGGAGGGCGCGGGAGTGTACAATGAGCAGTTCTTC. Based on the CDR3 plus reference TRBV7-9 and TRBJ2-1, the full variable domain is DTGVSQNPRHKITKRGQNVTFRCDPISEHNRLYWYRQTLGQGPEFLTYFQNEAQLEKSRLLSDRFSAERPKGSFSTLEIQRTEQGDSAMYLCASNGEGAGVYNEQFFGPGTRLTVL.